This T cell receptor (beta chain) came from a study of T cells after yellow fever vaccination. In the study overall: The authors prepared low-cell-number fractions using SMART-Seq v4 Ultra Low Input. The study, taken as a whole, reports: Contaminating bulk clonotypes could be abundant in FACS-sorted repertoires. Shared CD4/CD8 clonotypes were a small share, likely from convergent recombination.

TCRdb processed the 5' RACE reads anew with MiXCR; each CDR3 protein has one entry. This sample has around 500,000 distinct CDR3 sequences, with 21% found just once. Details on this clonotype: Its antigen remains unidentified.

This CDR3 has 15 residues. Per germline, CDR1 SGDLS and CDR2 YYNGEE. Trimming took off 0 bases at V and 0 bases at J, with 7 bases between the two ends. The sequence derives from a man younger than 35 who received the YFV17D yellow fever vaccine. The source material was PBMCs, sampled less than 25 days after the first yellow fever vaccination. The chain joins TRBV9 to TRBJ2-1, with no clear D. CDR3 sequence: CASSVEISSYNEQFF. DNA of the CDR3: TGTGCCAGCAGCGTAGAAATAAGCTCCTACAATGAGCAGTTCTTC.